The 14 T cell receptor beta chains reported below all come from one sample, sequenced in a study of blood T cell repertoires in COVID-19. Measured with immunoSEQ multiplex PCR; TCRdb has only the in-frame clones, and not every one. Of roughly 250,000 clones in the sample, approximately 82% are singletons; the top ten hold about 5.3%. The sequenced sample was peripheral blood. These receptors were taken from a woman at least 80 years old with active or convalescent COVID-19.

The rearrangement uses TRBV29-1 and TRBJ1-1; perhaps TRBD1 as D (6 bases). The CDR3 is 15 amino acids. CDR1 is SQVTM, CDR2 ANQGSEA, per germline. With 4 bases removed from V and 3 bases from J, the gap between germline ends came to 18 bases. The CDR3 protein is CSVARRGGGDTEAFF. The CDR3 DNA sequence: TGCAGCGTTGCCCGAAGGGGGGGAGGAGACACTGAAGCTTTCTTT.

The chain couples TRBV21-1 to TRBJ2-7; TRBD1, the table's D call, lacks a check against the DNA. TRBV21-1 is shown as a pseudogene. This CDR3 is built from 13 residues. In DNA, the CDR3 is TGTGCCAGCAGCAAAGTCAGGGGCTACGAGCAGTACTTC. Translating it yields CASSKVRGYEQYF.

The chain joins TRBV6-4 to TRBJ1-3, with D uncertain. V gave up 4 bases and J gave up 3 bases, with 7 bases separating them. From germline, CDR1 is MRHNA and CDR2 SNTAGT. The CDR3 spans 13 residues. The CDR3 here is CASSAEVGNTIYF. The CDR3 bases are TGTGCCAGCAGTGCAGAGGTTGGAAACACCATATATTTT.

The chain uses TRBV5-4 and TRBJ1-1; 10 bases match TRBD1. Germline trimming cut 0 bases from V and 5 bases from J; bases unmatched to any gene: 7. The CDR3 extends over 16 amino acids. Per germline, CDR1 SGHNT and CDR2 YYREEE (reference sequence). The CDR3 coding sequence is TGTGCCAGCAGCTTGGAGACAGGGGGCCGGAGGACTGAAGCTTTCTTT. Translation: CASSLETGGRRTEAFF.

The chain recombines TRBV6-2 or TRBV6-3 with TRBJ2-3; the D is unclear. Trimming removed 5 bases at V and 2 bases at J, with 11 bases between. From germline, CDR1 is MNHEY and CDR2 SVGEGT. The CDR3 contains 14 residues. CDR3: CASSAQYLTDTQYF. CDR3 coding DNA: TGTGCCAGCAGTGCCCAGTACCTCACAGATACGCAGTATTTT.

The chain recombines TRBV5-1 with TRBJ2-7, with D perhaps matching TRBD1 (6 bases). The germline gives CDR1 SGHRS, CDR2 YFSETQ. CDR3 length: 13 residues. Trimming cost V 4 bases and J 6 bases, with 14 bases left between them. The CDR3 reads CASSDRQATEQYF. CDR3 coding DNA: TGCGCCAGCAGCGATCGACAGGCAACCGAGCAGTACTTC.

About this clone itself: Other DNA sequences in this specimen translate into the identical CDR3. The chain combines TRBV10-3 with TRBJ1-1; TRBD1 is a possible D gene (6 bases). This CDR3 contains 13 residues. V dropped 6 bases and J dropped 0 bases, with 8 bases sitting between them. From germline, CDR1 is ENHRY and CDR2 SYGVKD. The CDR3 protein is CAIRDSLNTEAFF. The CDR3, as DNA: TGTGCCATCAGGGACAGCCTGAACACTGAAGCTTTCTTT.

The chain couples TRBV2 to TRBJ1-1; TRBD1 matches at 8 bases. The CDR3 runs to 15 residues. Looked up from germline, CDR1 is SNHLY and CDR2 is FYNNEI. The ends lost 6 bases at V and 3 bases at J; junction bases unmatched: 9. In DNA form, the CDR3 reads TGTGCCAGCAGCGGGCAGGGGGCGTTTTACACTGAAGCTTTCTTT. It codes for CASSGQGAFYTEAFF.

V gene TRBV6-6 combines with J gene TRBJ1-6, with TRBD1 identical over 7 bases. The CDR3 has 14 residues. V shed 5 bases, J shed 6 bases, and the junction held 4 bases outside the gene matches. Germline loops: CDR1 MNHNY, CDR2 SVGAGI (reference sequence). The CDR3 nucleotides read TGTGCCAGCAGTCTACAGGGGAGTAATTCACCCCTCCACTTT. This sequence encodes CASSLQGSNSPLHF.

This clone was seen only once. V usage is TRBV6-5 and J usage is TRBJ2-2; 8 nucleotides match TRBD2. Per germline, CDR1 MNHEY and CDR2 SVGAGI. V lost 6 bases, J lost 2 bases, and 2 bases stayed unmatched. The CDR3 runs to 14 residues. The CDR3 coding sequence is TGTGCCAGCAGGGGACTAGTTAACACCGGGGAGCTGTTTTTT. Its protein product is CASRGLVNTGELFF.

This chain uses TRBV18 with TRBJ1-6, with D uncertain. The CDR3 is made up of 15 amino acids. The V gene's germline CDR1 is KGHSH and CDR2 LQKENI. Trimming left V 4 bases short and J 10 bases short, with 17 bases between. This CDR3 is CASSLLPGEDSPLHF. The CDR3 nucleotides are TGTGCCAGCTCACTTCTACCCGGGGAGGACTCACCCCTCCACTTT.

In its sample, this clone was seen a few times. The genes are TRBV19 and TRBJ1-2; 10 bases are a match to TRBD1. CDR1 is LNHDA, CDR2 SQIVND, per germline (reference sequence). This CDR3 has 16 amino acids. V lost 6 bases, J lost 4 bases, and 11 bases stayed unmatched. The CDR3, as DNA: TGTGCCAGTAGGAACGCCGGGACAGGGGTCCGCTATGGCTACACCTTC. It is translated as CASRNAGTGVRYGYTF.

The rearrangement joins TRBV5-1 to TRBJ2-5; 12 bases match TRBD1. The germline CDR1 and CDR2 sequences are SGHRS and YFSETQ. V shed 5 bases, J shed 5 bases, and the junction held 4 bases outside the gene matches. The CDR3 spans 14 residues. Here the CDR3 reads CASRGQGAQETQYF. In DNA, the CDR3 is TGCGCCAGCAGGGGACAGGGGGCTCAGGAGACCCAGTACTTC. Supplemented by reference TRBV5-1 and TRBJ2-5, the full variable domain reads KAGVTQTPRYLIKTRGQQVTLSCSPISGHRSVSWYQQTPGQGLQFLFEYFSETQRNKGNFPGRFSGRQFSNSRSEMNVSTLELGDSALYLCASRGQGAQETQYFGPGTRLLVL.

V gene TRBV30 combines with J gene TRBJ1-3, with 7 bases lining up with TRBD1. J gave up 4 bases and V 3 bases, and 9 bases lay outside the gene matches. Looked up from germline, CDR1 is GTSNPN and CDR2 is SVGIG (reference sequence). This CDR3 is built from 15 residues. The CDR3 sequence: CAWSRSTGAGNTIYF. In nucleotides, the CDR3 is TGTGCCTGGAGCCGCTCAACAGGGGCCGGAAACACCATATATTTT.